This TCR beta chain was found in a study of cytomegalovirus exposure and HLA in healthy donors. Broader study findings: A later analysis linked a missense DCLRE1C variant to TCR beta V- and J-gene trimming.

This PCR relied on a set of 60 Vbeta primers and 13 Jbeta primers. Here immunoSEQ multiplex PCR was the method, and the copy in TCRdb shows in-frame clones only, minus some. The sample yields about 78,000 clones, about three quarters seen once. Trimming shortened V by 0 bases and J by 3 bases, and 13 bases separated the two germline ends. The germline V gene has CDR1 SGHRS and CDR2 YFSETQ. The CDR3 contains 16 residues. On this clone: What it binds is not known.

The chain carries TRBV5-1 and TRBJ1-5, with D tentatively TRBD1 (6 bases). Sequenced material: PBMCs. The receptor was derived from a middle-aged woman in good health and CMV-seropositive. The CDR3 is CASSLGDKGVNQPQHF. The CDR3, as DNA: TGCGCCAGCAGCTTGGGGGACAAGGGGGTCAATCAGCCCCAGCATTTT.